A selection of T cell receptor beta chains follows, all from one sample in a study of blood T cell repertoires in COVID-19. Using immunoSEQ multiplex PCR, the repertoire was profiled, and TCRdb retains in-frame clones only, with some absent. The sample includes about 110,000 clones, around 64% seen only once; the top ten take approximately 0.79%. Sequencing used peripheral blood. Receptor source: a human donor with acute or convalescent COVID-19. The donor label of this sample is uncertain. Each CDR3 is given with its conserved first and last residue. A D gene is named only where the DNA matches it firmly. Clone size is given for some rows only: seen once, a few or many times, or a class if the clone is expanded.

j_call: TRBJ2-3
d_call: TRBD1
v_call: TRBV12-5
clone_size: few
cdr3_aa: CASGFGQGSDTQYF
cdr3_nt: TGTGCTAGTGGTTTTGGACAGGGGTCAGATACGCAGTATTTT

j_call: TRBJ1-4
d_call: TRBD1
v_call: TRBV9
clone_size: -
cdr3_aa: CASSPRPATWTGGAGEKLFF
cdr3_nt: TGTGCCAGCAGCCCTCGACCAGCGACCTGGACAGGGGGCGCGGGTGAAAAACTGTTTTTT

j_call: TRBJ2-7
d_call: TRBD2
v_call: TRBV5-1
clone_size: -
cdr3_aa: CASSWLTSGGEQYF
cdr3_nt: TGCGCCAGCAGCTGGTTGACTAGCGGGGGCGAGCAGTACTTC

j_call: TRBJ1-5
d_call: TRBD1
v_call: TRBV19
clone_size: -
cdr3_aa: CASSPPRDRAYNQPQHF
cdr3_nt: TGTGCCAGTAGTCCCCCCCGGGACAGGGCTTACAATCAGCCCCAGCATTTT

j_call: TRBJ1-6
d_call: -
v_call: TRBV6-6
clone_size: -
cdr3_aa: CASRDKDNSPLHF
cdr3_nt: TGTGCCAGCAGGGACAAGGATAATTCACCCCTCCACTTT

j_call: TRBJ2-3
d_call: TRBD2
v_call: TRBV28
clone_size: -
cdr3_aa: CASSLVGGGRTDTQYF
cdr3_nt: TGTGCCAGCAGTTTAGTTGGCGGGGGACGCACAGATACGCAGTATTTT

j_call: TRBJ2-1
d_call: TRBD2
v_call: TRBV13
clone_size: -
cdr3_aa: CASSEGRGYNEQFF
cdr3_nt: TGTGCCAGCAGCGAGGGGAGGGGTTACAATGAGCAGTTCTTC

j_call: TRBJ2-3
d_call: TRBD1
v_call: TRBV30
clone_size: -
cdr3_aa: CAWSGWGQRRPDTQYF
cdr3_nt: TGTGCCTGGAGTGGTTGGGGACAGCGTCGGCCAGATACGCAGTATTTT

j_call: TRBJ1-2
d_call: TRBD1
v_call: TRBV7-2
clone_size: -
cdr3_aa: CASSFRDRLLYNYGYTF
cdr3_nt: TGTGCCAGCAGCTTCCGGGACAGACTCCTCTATAACTATGGCTACACCTTC

j_call: TRBJ2-3
d_call: -
v_call: TRBV27
clone_size: once
cdr3_aa: CASSFVGLSTDTQYF
cdr3_nt: TGTGCCAGCAGTTTTGTCGGACTGAGCACAGATACGCAGTATTTT

j_call: TRBJ1-4
d_call: TRBD1
v_call: TRBV28
clone_size: few
cdr3_aa: CASSSPGTGGVTNEKLFF
cdr3_nt: TGTGCCAGCAGTTCCCCTGGGACAGGGGGAGTAACTAATGAAAAACTGTTTTTT

j_call: TRBJ2-3
d_call: -
v_call: TRBV19
clone_size: -
cdr3_aa: CASSPRQYDTQYF
cdr3_nt: TGTGCCAGTAGTCCCCGACAGTACGATACGCAGTATTTT

j_call: TRBJ2-2
d_call: -
v_call: TRBV9
clone_size: few
cdr3_aa: CASSVGPTGELFF
cdr3_nt: TGTGCCAGCAGCGTAGGTCCAACCGGGGAGCTGTTTTTT

j_call: TRBJ2-7
d_call: TRBD2
v_call: TRBV2
clone_size: many
cdr3_aa: CASNPPLAGVSSYEQYF
cdr3_nt: TGTGCCAGCAACCCACCACTAGCGGGGGTAAGCTCCTACGAGCAGTACTTC

j_call: TRBJ1-2
d_call: TRBD1
v_call: TRBV13
clone_size: many
cdr3_aa: CASRSSTPGQGYYGYTF
cdr3_nt: TGTGCCAGCAGATCGTCAACCCCGGGACAGGGGTACTATGGCTACACCTTC

j_call: TRBJ1-5
d_call: -
v_call: TRBV6-1
clone_size: -
cdr3_aa: CASSVGGLYSNQPQHF
cdr3_nt: TGTGCCAGCAGTGTTGGGGGACTTTATAGCAATCAGCCCCAGCATTTT

j_call: TRBJ1-2
d_call: TRBD1
v_call: TRBV25-1
clone_size: -
cdr3_aa: CASSEGQGPPYGYTF
cdr3_nt: TGTGCCAGCAGTGAGGGACAGGGCCCGCCCTATGGCTACACCTTC

j_call: TRBJ1-5
d_call: -
v_call: TRBV30
clone_size: -
cdr3_aa: CAWSARNQPQHF
cdr3_nt: TGTGCCTGGAGTGCCAGGAACCAGCCCCAGCATTTT

j_call: TRBJ1-2
d_call: TRBD1
v_call: TRBV28
clone_size: -
cdr3_aa: CASRSGGEIYGYTF
cdr3_nt: TGTGCCAGCAGGTCAGGGGGCGAGATCTATGGCTACACCTTC

j_call: TRBJ1-1
d_call: -
v_call: TRBV28
clone_size: -
cdr3_aa: CASSFYRSGEAFF
cdr3_nt: TGTGCCAGCAGTTTTTATCGTAGCGGTGAAGCTTTCTTT

j_call: TRBJ1-5
d_call: -
v_call: TRBV3-1/TRBV3-2
clone_size: few
cdr3_aa: CASSQTGYNQPQHF
cdr3_nt: TGTGCCAGCAGCCAAACAGGTTACAATCAGCCCCAGCATTTT

j_call: TRBJ1-2
d_call: -
v_call: TRBV19
clone_size: few
cdr3_aa: CASSISLSDGYTF
cdr3_nt: TGTGCCAGTAGTATATCTCTAAGTGATGGCTACACCTTC

j_call: TRBJ2-6
d_call: TRBD1
v_call: TRBV11-2
clone_size: -
cdr3_aa: CASSFRWPGQSSGANVLTF
cdr3_nt: TGTGCCAGCAGCTTTAGGTGGCCGGGACAGAGCTCTGGGGCCAACGTCCTGACTTTC

j_call: TRBJ1-4
d_call: -
v_call: TRBV18
clone_size: -
cdr3_aa: CASSPDGPGLTEKLFF
cdr3_nt: TGTGCCAGCTCACCAGATGGCCCAGGGTTGACTGAAAAACTGTTTTTT

j_call: TRBJ1-2
d_call: -
v_call: TRBV10-2
clone_size: -
cdr3_aa: CASSESEGSGYTF
cdr3_nt: TGCGCCAGCAGTGAGTCGGAGGGTTCTGGCTACACCTTC

j_call: TRBJ1-2
d_call: -
v_call: TRBV6-2/TRBV6-3
clone_size: -
cdr3_aa: CASSYYGVLSGYTF
cdr3_nt: TGTGCCAGCAGTTACTACGGGGTTTTGAGTGGCTACACCTTC

j_call: TRBJ1-2
d_call: -
v_call: TRBV18
clone_size: -
cdr3_aa: CASSRGEGYGYTF
cdr3_nt: TGTGCCAGCTCACGCGGGGAGGGCTATGGCTACACCTTC

j_call: TRBJ2-3
d_call: TRBD1
v_call: TRBV10-3
clone_size: -
cdr3_aa: CAISGGQSTDTQYF
cdr3_nt: TGTGCCATCAGTGGGGGACAGTCCACAGATACGCAGTATTTT

j_call: TRBJ2-2
d_call: TRBD1
v_call: TRBV6-5
clone_size: -
cdr3_aa: CASSWTGLNTGELFF
cdr3_nt: TGTGCCAGCAGCTGGACAGGGCTCAACACCGGGGAGCTGTTTTTT

j_call: TRBJ1-2
d_call: TRBD1
v_call: TRBV5-1
clone_size: -
cdr3_aa: CASSSGTGGVLGGYTF
cdr3_nt: TGCGCCAGCAGCTCGGGCACAGGGGGCGTGTTAGGTGGCTACACCTTC

j_call: TRBJ2-2
d_call: -
v_call: TRBV2
clone_size: -
cdr3_aa: CASSRDGGGTNTGELFF
cdr3_nt: TGTGCCAGCAGCAGGGACGGTGGGGGGACGAACACCGGGGAGCTGTTTTTT

j_call: TRBJ1-4
d_call: TRBD1
v_call: TRBV2
clone_size: -
cdr3_aa: CASSVDRVNEKLFF
cdr3_nt: TGTGCCAGCAGTGTGGACAGGGTTAATGAAAAACTGTTTTTT

j_call: TRBJ2-4
d_call: -
v_call: TRBV4-1
clone_size: few
cdr3_aa: CASSQDLAKNIQYF
cdr3_nt: TGCGCCAGCAGCCAAGACCTAGCCAAAAACATTCAGTACTTC

j_call: TRBJ1-1
d_call: -
v_call: TRBV2
clone_size: -
cdr3_aa: CASSQQGNTEAFF
cdr3_nt: TGTGCCAGCAGTCAACAGGGAAACACTGAAGCTTTCTTT

j_call: TRBJ2-3
d_call: TRBD1
v_call: TRBV19
clone_size: -
cdr3_aa: CASSAGQGSTDTQYF
cdr3_nt: TGTGCCAGTAGTGCGGGACAGGGTAGCACAGATACGCAGTATTTT

j_call: TRBJ1-2
d_call: -
v_call: TRBV28
clone_size: -
cdr3_aa: CASNPSGGVYGYTF
cdr3_nt: TGTGCCAGCAACCCGTCGGGGGGCGTCTATGGCTACACCTTC

j_call: TRBJ1-5
d_call: -
v_call: TRBV6-2/TRBV6-3
clone_size: -
cdr3_aa: CASSSGGMGNQPQHF
cdr3_nt: TGTGCCAGCAGCTCCGGGGGTATGGGCAATCAGCCCCAGCATTTT

j_call: TRBJ2-1
d_call: TRBD2
v_call: TRBV3-1/TRBV3-2
clone_size: once
cdr3_aa: CASSQAGGGSYNEQFF
cdr3_nt: TGTGCCAGCAGCCAAGCGGGGGGGGGCTCCTACAATGAGCAGTTCTTC

j_call: TRBJ1-2
d_call: -
v_call: TRBV5-1
clone_size: once
cdr3_aa: CASSTDSYYGYTF
cdr3_nt: TGCGCCAGCAGCACTGACAGCTACTATGGCTACACCTTC

j_call: TRBJ2-5
d_call: -
v_call: TRBV7-6
clone_size: -
cdr3_aa: CASASVGETQYF
cdr3_nt: TGTGCCAGTGCTAGCGTCGGTGAGACCCAGTACTTC

j_call: TRBJ2-4
d_call: TRBD1
v_call: TRBV5-1
clone_size: -
cdr3_aa: CASSLDRGNIQYF
cdr3_nt: TGCGCCAGCAGCTTGGACAGGGGAAACATTCAGTACTTC

j_call: TRBJ1-2
d_call: -
v_call: TRBV4-1
clone_size: few
cdr3_aa: CASKPTYSGNYGYTF
cdr3_nt: TGCGCCAGCAAGCCCACCTACAGCGGTAACTATGGCTACACCTTC

j_call: TRBJ2-1
d_call: -
v_call: TRBV24-1
clone_size: -
cdr3_aa: CATSERDWRRPEQFF
cdr3_nt: TGTGCCACCAGTGAACGGGACTGGAGGAGGCCTGAGCAGTTCTTC

j_call: TRBJ2-2
d_call: -
v_call: TRBV7-3
clone_size: -
cdr3_aa: CASSLASGELFF
cdr3_nt: TGTGCCAGCAGCTTAGCGTCCGGGGAGCTGTTTTTT

j_call: TRBJ1-4
d_call: -
v_call: TRBV9
clone_size: -
cdr3_aa: CASSARGGAPRNEKLFF
cdr3_nt: TGTGCCAGCAGCGCACGGGGGGGGGCCCCACGTAATGAAAAACTGTTTTTT

j_call: TRBJ1-1
d_call: TRBD1
v_call: TRBV6-5
clone_size: once
cdr3_aa: CASNSRDSDGEAFF
cdr3_nt: TGTGCCAGCAATTCCCGGGACAGCGACGGTGAAGCTTTCTTT

j_call: TRBJ1-6
d_call: TRBD1
v_call: TRBV4-2
clone_size: -
cdr3_aa: CASSQGEGGDSPLHF
cdr3_nt: TGTGCCAGCAGCCAAGGGGAAGGGGGCGATTCACCCCTCCACTTT

j_call: TRBJ1-6
d_call: TRBD1
v_call: TRBV7-6
clone_size: -
cdr3_aa: CASGATGANSPLHF
cdr3_nt: TGTGCCAGCGGCGCGACAGGGGCGAATTCACCCCTCCACTTT

j_call: TRBJ2-4
d_call: -
v_call: TRBV11-2
clone_size: -
cdr3_aa: CASSFTGTNIQYF
cdr3_nt: TGTGCCAGCAGCTTCACAGGGACGAACATTCAGTACTTC

j_call: TRBJ2-2
d_call: -
v_call: TRBV2
clone_size: -
cdr3_aa: CASSEAGSATGELFF
cdr3_nt: TGTGCCAGCAGTGAAGCCGGGAGCGCCACCGGGGAGCTGTTTTTT

j_call: TRBJ1-6
d_call: -
v_call: TRBV15
clone_size: -
cdr3_aa: CATSRDDSPLHF
cdr3_nt: TGTGCCACCAGCAGAGACGATTCACCCCTCCACTTT